This T cell receptor (beta chain) was sequenced during a study of CD8 T cells in ankylosing spondylitis. This clonotype has a count of ten or more. From the 5' RACE reads, TCRdb called clonotypes with MiXCR, one entry per CDR3 protein. The sample records approximately 250,000 distinct CDR3 sequences, more than 9% being singletons. The TCR originated in a male donor with ankylosing spondylitis or in good health (not recorded which). Sequencing used blood, either unsorted or a sorted T cell fraction (not recorded which).

The CDR3 region is CASSLRQGISPLHF. For the CDR3, the DNA is TGTGCCAGCAGTTTGAGACAGGGGATCTCACCCCTCCACTTT. The V and J genes are TRBV27 and TRBJ1-6; 8 bases match TRBD1. CDR1 MNHEY and CDR2 SMNVEV come from the germline V gene (reference sequence). This CDR3 has 14 amino acids. V shed 3 bases, J shed 10 bases, and the junction held 5 bases outside the gene matches.